Presented here are 2 T cell receptor beta chains from one specimen sequenced in a study of blood T cell repertoires in COVID-19. This table comes from immunoSEQ multiplex PCR, and its TCRdb copy is limited to in-frame clones, with some not included. The repertoire holds roughly 68,000 clones, with 88% as singletons. What was sequenced was peripheral blood. Receptor source: a human donor in a cohort sampled during active COVID-19.

This chain links TRBV6-5 with TRBJ1-1; 8 nucleotides align to TRBD1. The V gene end was trimmed by 0 bases and the J gene end by 4 bases; junction bases not matched to a gene: 7. CDR1 is MNHEY, CDR2 SVGAGI, per germline. This CDR3 spans 16 amino acids. The CDR3 spells CASSYSQGAGGTEAFF. The CDR3 nucleotides are TGTGCCAGCAGTTACTCCCAGGGGGCCGGGGGCACTGAAGCTTTCTTT.

The chain joins TRBV19 to TRBJ2-3, with 9 bases that match TRBD1. Per germline, CDR1 LNHDA and CDR2 SQIVND (reference sequence). The junction had 5 bases not matched to a gene; V was cut back by 3 bases and J by 1 base. The CDR3 is 16 residues long. In DNA form, the CDR3 reads TGTGCCAGTAGTATCGGGACAGGGCTCGGCACAGATACGCAGTATTTT. This translates into CASSIGTGLGTDTQYF.